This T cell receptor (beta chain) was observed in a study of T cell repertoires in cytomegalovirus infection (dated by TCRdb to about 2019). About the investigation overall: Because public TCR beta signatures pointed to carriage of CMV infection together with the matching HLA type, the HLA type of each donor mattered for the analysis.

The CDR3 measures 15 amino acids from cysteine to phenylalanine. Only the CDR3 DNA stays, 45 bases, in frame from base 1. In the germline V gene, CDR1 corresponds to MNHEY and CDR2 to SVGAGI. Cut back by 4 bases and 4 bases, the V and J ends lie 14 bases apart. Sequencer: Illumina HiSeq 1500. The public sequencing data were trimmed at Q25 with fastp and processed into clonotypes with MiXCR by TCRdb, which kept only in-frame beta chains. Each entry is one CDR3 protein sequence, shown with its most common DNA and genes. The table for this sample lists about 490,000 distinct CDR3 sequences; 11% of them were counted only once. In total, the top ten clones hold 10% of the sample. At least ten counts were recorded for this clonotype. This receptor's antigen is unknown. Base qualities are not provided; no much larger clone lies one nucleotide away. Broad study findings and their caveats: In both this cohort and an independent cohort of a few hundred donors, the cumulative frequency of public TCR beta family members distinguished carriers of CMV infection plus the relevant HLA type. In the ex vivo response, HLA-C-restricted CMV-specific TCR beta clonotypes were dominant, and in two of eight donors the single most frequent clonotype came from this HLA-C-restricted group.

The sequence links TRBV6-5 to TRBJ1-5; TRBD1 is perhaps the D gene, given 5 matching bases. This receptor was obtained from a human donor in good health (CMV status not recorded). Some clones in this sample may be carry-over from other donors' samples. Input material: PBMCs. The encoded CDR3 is CASSSRSGPNQPQHF. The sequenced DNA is TGTGCCAGCAGTTCCCGTTCAGGGCCAAATCAGCCCCAGCATTTT.